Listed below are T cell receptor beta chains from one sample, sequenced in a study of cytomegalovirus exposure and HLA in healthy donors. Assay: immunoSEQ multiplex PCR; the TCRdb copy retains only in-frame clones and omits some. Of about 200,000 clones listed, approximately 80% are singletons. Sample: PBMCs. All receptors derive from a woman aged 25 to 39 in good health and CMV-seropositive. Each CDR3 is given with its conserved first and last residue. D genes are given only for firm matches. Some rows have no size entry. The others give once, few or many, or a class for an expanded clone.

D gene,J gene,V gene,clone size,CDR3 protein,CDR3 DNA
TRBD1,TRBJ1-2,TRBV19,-,CASSITTGRNRGYTF,TGTGCCAGTAGTATCACGACAGGGAGGAATCGAGGCTACACCTTC
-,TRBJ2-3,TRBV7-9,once,CASSPLFELGLDTQYF,TGTGCCAGCAGCCCTTTGTTTGAGTTAGGACTAGATACGCAGTATTTT
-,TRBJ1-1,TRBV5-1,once,CASTERTRDTEAFF,TGCGCCAGCACTGAGAGAACACGGGACACTGAAGCTTTCTTT
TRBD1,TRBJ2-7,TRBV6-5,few,CASRDTGTGPYEQYF,TGTGCCAGCAGAGACACCGGGACAGGTCCCTACGAGCAGTACTTC
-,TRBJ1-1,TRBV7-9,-,CASSIAGGLNTEAFF,TGTGCCAGCAGTATAGCCGGGGGGCTGAACACTGAAGCTTTCTTT
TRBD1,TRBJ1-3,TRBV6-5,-,CASSPRTGAGNTIYF,TGTGCCAGCAGCCCACGGACAGGGGCTGGAAACACCATATATTTT
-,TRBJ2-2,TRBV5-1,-,CASSTTRTGELFF,TGCGCCAGCAGCACGACTAGAACCGGGGAGCTGTTTTTT
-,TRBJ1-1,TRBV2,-,CASSEHRDEGTEAFF,TGTGCCAGCAGCGAACACAGGGATGAGGGCACTGAAGCTTTCTTT
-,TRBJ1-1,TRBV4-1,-,CASSQDPRREGTEAFF,TGCGCCAGCAGCCAAGACCCCCGCCGGGAGGGTACTGAAGCTTTCTTT
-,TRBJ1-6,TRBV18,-,CASSQAEEEPLHF,TGTGCCAGCTCACAAGCTGAAGAGGAACCCCTCCACTTT
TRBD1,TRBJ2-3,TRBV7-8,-,CASSQRDSFEDTQYF,TGTGCCAGCAGCCAGAGGGACAGTTTTGAAGATACGCAGTATTTT
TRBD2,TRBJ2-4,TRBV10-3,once,CAISGGSGNIQYF,TGTGCCATCAGTGGTGGTAGCGGGAACATTCAGTACTTC
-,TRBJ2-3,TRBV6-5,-,CASSFTDRTDTQYF,TGTGCCAGCAGCTTTACAGACCGCACAGATACGCAGTATTTT
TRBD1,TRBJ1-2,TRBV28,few,CASSPARLNTRDRGGYTF,TGTGCCAGCAGTCCAGCCCGTCTTAACACCCGGGACAGGGGTGGCTACACCTTC
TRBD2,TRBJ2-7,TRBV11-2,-,CASSPRTSGTYEQYF,TGTGCCAGCAGCCCCCGGACTAGCGGGACCTACGAGCAGTACTTC
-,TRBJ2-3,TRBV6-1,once,CASKLGQGSTDTQYF,TGTGCCAGCAAGCTCGGGCAGGGATCGACAGATACGCAGTATTTT
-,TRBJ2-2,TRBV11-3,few,CASSTSGISTGELFF,TGTGCCAGCAGCACCTCAGGGATTAGTACCGGGGAGCTGTTTTTT
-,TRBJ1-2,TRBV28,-,CASSPLLGGYTF,TGTGCCAGCAGTCCCTTGCTCGGGGGCTACACCTTC
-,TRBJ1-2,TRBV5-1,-,CASSRGLAEGDGYTF,TGCGCCAGCAGCCGCGGACTTGCGGAGGGCGATGGCTACACCTTC
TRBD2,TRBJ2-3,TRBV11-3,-,CASSRAWGGDTDTQYF,TGTGCCAGCAGCAGAGCCTGGGGGGGAGATACAGATACGCAGTATTTT
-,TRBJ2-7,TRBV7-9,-,CASSLNSEQYF,TGTGCCAGCAGCTTAAACAGCGAGCAGTACTTC
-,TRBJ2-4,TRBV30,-,CAWIPRYGRNIQYF,TGTGCCTGGATACCCCGGTATGGGAGAAACATTCAGTACTTC
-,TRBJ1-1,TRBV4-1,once,CASSPQWKEKTEAFF,TGCGCCAGCAGCCCGCAATGGAAGGAGAAGACTGAAGCTTTCTTT
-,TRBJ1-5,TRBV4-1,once,CASSQTSNQPQHF,TGCGCCAGCAGCCAGACAAGTAATCAGCCCCAGCATTTT
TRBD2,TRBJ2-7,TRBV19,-,CASSRPLAGGYEQYF,TGTGCCAGTAGCCGTCCCTTAGCGGGAGGCTACGAGCAGTACTTC
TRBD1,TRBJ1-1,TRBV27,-,CASSVYRGSTEAFF,TGTGCCAGCAGTGTATACAGGGGCAGCACTGAAGCTTTCTTT
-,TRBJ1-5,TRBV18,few,CASSLLPARGGSLSNQPQHF,TGTGCCAGCTCACTCCTCCCCGCGAGGGGGGGGAGCTTATCCAATCAGCCCCAGCATTTT
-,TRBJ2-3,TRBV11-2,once,CASSYSPPLTSTDTQYF,TGTGCCAGCAGCTACTCTCCCCCCCTAACTAGCACAGATACGCAGTATTTT
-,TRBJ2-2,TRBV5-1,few,CASSLRERTGELFF,TGCGCCAGCAGCTTACGGGAGAGGACCGGGGAGCTGTTTTTT
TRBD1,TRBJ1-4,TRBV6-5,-,CASSYSPGGVHEKLFF,TGTGCCAGCAGTTACTCCCCAGGGGGCGTCCATGAAAAACTGTTTTTT
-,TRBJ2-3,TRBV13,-,CASSLAGGRDTQYF,TGTGCCAGCAGCTTAGCCGGGGGGCGGGATACGCAGTATTTT
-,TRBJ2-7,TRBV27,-,CASSNGDSYEQYF,TGTGCCAGCAGTAACGGGGATTCCTACGAGCAGTACTTC
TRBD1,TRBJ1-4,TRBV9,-,CASSVAGGEKLFF,TGTGCCAGCAGTGTGGCAGGGGGTGAAAAACTGTTTTTT
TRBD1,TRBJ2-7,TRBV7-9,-,CASSSPATGGRYEQYF,TGTGCCAGCAGCTCCCCAGCCACAGGGGGTCGGTACGAGCAGTACTTC
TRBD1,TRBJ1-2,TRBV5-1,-,CASSSLRDSTYGYTF,TGCGCCAGCAGCTCTTTAAGGGACAGTACCTATGGCTACACCTTC
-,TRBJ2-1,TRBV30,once,CAWSWGRNEQFF,TGTGCCTGGAGTTGGGGGAGGAATGAGCAGTTCTTC
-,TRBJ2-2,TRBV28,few,CASRVGMRRGGGELFF,TGTGCCAGCAGGGTCGGCATGAGGCGTGGTGGCGGGGAGCTGTTTTTT
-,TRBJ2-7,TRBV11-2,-,CASRPGLGGIYEQYF,TGTGCCAGCAGGCCCGGCCTCGGCGGGATCTACGAGCAGTACTTC
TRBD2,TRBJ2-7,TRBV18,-,CASSRSGGDYEQYF,TGTGCCAGCTCTCGTTCCGGGGGGGATTACGAGCAGTACTTC
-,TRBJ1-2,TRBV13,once,CASSLPPGGPPNYGYTF,TGTGCCAGCAGCCTCCCTCCCGGAGGCCCCCCTAACTATGGCTACACCTTC
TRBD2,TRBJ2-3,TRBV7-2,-,CASSLRDYPDTQYF,TGTGCCAGCAGCCTCCGGGACTACCCGGATACGCAGTATTTT
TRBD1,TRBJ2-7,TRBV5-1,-,CASGVTGQGSYEQYF,TGCGCCAGCGGGGTAACGGGACAGGGCTCCTACGAGCAGTACTTC
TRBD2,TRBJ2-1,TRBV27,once,CASSDPRGAYNEQFF,TGTGCCAGCAGTGATCCACGGGGGGCCTACAATGAGCAGTTCTTC
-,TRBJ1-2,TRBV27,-,CASSFHRQDYGYTF,TGTGCCAGCAGTTTTCATCGGCAGGACTATGGCTACACCTTC
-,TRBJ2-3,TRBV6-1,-,CASSEARSGATQYF,TGTGCCAGCAGTGAAGCGCGTAGCGGAGCTACGCAGTATTTT
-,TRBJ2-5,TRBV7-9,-,CASSRSRLEETQYF,TGTGCCAGCAGCCGATCGCGGCTCGAAGAGACCCAGTACTTC
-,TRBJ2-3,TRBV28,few,CASSLWGADNTDTQYF,TGTGCCAGCAGTTTATGGGGGGCGGATAACACAGATACGCAGTATTTT
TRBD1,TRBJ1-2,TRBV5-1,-,CASSLGQGAPNYGYTF,TGCGCCAGCAGCTTGGGACAGGGCGCTCCTAACTATGGCTACACCTTC
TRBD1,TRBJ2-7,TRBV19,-,CASSIGDSSYEQYF,TGTGCCAGTAGTATAGGGGACAGCTCCTACGAGCAGTACTTC
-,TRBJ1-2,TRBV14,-,CASSRLVRGVDGYTF,TGTGCCAGCAGCCGACTGGTGCGCGGAGTAGATGGCTACACCTTC
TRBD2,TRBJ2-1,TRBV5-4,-,CASSWGTSVYNEQFF,TGTGCCAGCTCCTGGGGGACTAGCGTCTACAATGAGCAGTTCTTC
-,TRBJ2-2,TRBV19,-,CASNGRGDTGELFF,TGTGCCAGTAACGGCAGGGGGGACACCGGGGAGCTGTTTTTT
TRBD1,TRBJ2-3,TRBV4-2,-,CASSLDGTGIKGGTDTQYF,TGTGCCAGCAGCCTCGACGGGACAGGGATCAAGGGGGGCACAGATACGCAGTATTTT